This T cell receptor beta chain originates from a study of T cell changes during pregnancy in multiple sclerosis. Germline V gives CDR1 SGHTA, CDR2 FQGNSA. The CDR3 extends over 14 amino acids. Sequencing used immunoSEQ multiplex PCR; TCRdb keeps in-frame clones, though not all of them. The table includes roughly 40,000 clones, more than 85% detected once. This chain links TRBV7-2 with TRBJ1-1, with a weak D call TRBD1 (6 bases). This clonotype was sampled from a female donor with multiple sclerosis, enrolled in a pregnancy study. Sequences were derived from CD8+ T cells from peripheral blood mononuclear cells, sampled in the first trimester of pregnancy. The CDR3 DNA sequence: TGTGGCGGCGGACAGTCATTTATGAACACTGAAGCTTTCTTT. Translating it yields CGGGQSFMNTEAFF. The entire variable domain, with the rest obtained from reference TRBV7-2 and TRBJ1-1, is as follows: GAGVSQSPSNKVTEKGKDVELRCDPISGHTALYWYRQSLGQGLEFLIYFQGNSAPDKSGLPSDRFSAERTGGSVSTLTIQRTQQEDSAVYLCGGGQSFMNTEAFFGQGTRLTVV.